The 30 T cell receptor beta chains presented below share a single source sample, sequenced in a study of blood T cell repertoires in COVID-19 (dated by TCRdb to about 2020). Library preparation was by the immunoSEQ multiplex PCR assay. This is the immuneACCESS table as TCRdb keeps it, with only in-frame sequences that have V and J called. A part of the clones is gone; compared with another copy, unresolved V genes explain less than half, and the rest is unexplained. The sample has fewer than 350,000 clones on record, 86% of them singletons. Together, the top ten hold around 8.8% of the sample. The sample taken for sequencing was peripheral blood. The origin of the receptors is a man aged 35 to 55 with active or convalescent COVID-19.

The CDR3 region is CASSAGSGGAYSNEQFF. The CDR3 bases are TGTGCCAGCAGCGCGGGGAGCGGGGGGGCCTACTCAAATGAGCAGTTCTTC. The chain has TRBV9 and TRBJ2-1, with 10 bases identical to TRBD2. Germline CDR1 SGDLS, CDR2 YYNGEE. The CDR3 is made up of 17 amino acids. Losses at the gene ends were 3 bases for V and 7 bases for J; bases not matched to a gene: 13. Looking up the rest from reference TRBV9 and TRBJ2-1 gives the full variable domain: DSGVTQTPKHLITATGQRVTLRCSPRSGDLSVYWYQQSLDQGLQFLIQYYNGEERAKGNILERFSAQQFPDLHSELNLSSLELGDSALYFCASSAGSGGAYSNEQFFGPGTRLTVL.

The chain joins TRBV18 to TRBJ1-1; possible D gene TRBD1, 5 bases. The CDR3 has 15 residues. The V gene's germline CDR1 is KGHSH and CDR2 LQKENI. Deletions cut 3 bases from V and 3 bases from J, with 14 bases between. CDR3 in DNA: TGTGCCAGCTCACCCCGGTCAGGAGGGGACACTGAAGCTTTCTTT. Protein sequence: CASSPRSGGDTEAFF.

In regard to this clone: Germline and junction disagree at one end, which may indicate a read error. The gene calls are TRBV15 and TRBJ1-2; 10 nucleotides line up with TRBD1. The CDR3 has 13 amino acids. From germline, CDR1 is LNHNV and CDR2 YYDKDF (reference sequence). This chain's CDR3 is CATSREGQGPFAF. Here the CDR3 DNA reads TGTGCCACCAGCAGAGAGGGACAGGGGCCCTTCGCCTTC. The whole variable domain, remainder taken from reference TRBV15 and TRBJ1-2, is DAMVIQNPRYQVTQFGKPVTLSCSQTLNHNVMYWYQQKSSQAPKLLFHYYDKDFNNEADTPDNFQSRRPNTSFCFLDIRSPGLGDTAMYLCATSREGQGPFAFGSGTRLTVV.

The chain combines TRBV5-8 with TRBJ1-4, with D maybe TRBD1 (6 bases). CDR1 SGHTS and CDR2 YDEGEE come from the germline V gene. The CDR3 totals 15 residues. V was trimmed by 9 bases and J by 5 bases, leaving 20 bases between them. Written as DNA, the CDR3 is TGTGCCACCGCAAGGTTCCAAGGGGGAAATGAAAAACTGTTTTTT. Translating gives CATARFQGGNEKLFF.

About this clone: The limits of the CDR3 on the DNA are not certain, so only TCRdb's listed CDR3 is given. Here the CDR3 reads CASSIFGPGWQETQYF. The chain has TRBV19 and TRBJ2-5; the table names TRBD1, a call not compared with the DNA. With termini counted, the CDR3 has 16 amino acids. Per the germline V gene, CDR1 is LNHDA and CDR2 is SQIVND (reference sequence).

The V and J genes are TRBV3-1 (or the pseudogene TRBV3-2) and TRBJ2-1, with 8 bases identical to TRBD1. The CDR3 extends over 15 amino acids. Trimming cost V 4 bases and J 3 bases; bases outside gene matches: 5. Germline lookup yields CDR1 LGHDT and CDR2 YNNKEL (reference sequence). DNA for the CDR3: TGTGCCAGCAGCCTCGGGACAGGTCTCTACAATGAGCAGTTCTTC. This encodes CASSLGTGLYNEQFF.

This clone was observed a single time. This chain links TRBV5-1 with TRBJ1-6; tentative D call: TRBD1 (5 bases). V dropped 0 bases and J dropped 2 bases, with 12 bases sitting between them. This CDR3 contains 17 residues. Germline CDR1 and CDR2: SGHRS and YFSETQ. The CDR3 coding sequence is TGCGCCAGCAGCTTGGCTTTCGGGGGAGCCTATAATTCACCCCTCCACTTT. Encoded protein: CASSLAFGGAYNSPLHF.

J is TRBJ2-1 and V is TRBV11-3; D might be TRBD2 (6 bases). The V gene lost 5 bases and the J gene lost 3 bases, with 14 bases spanning the gap. This CDR3 comprises 15 residues. Germline assignment: CDR1 SGHNT and CDR2 YENEEA. The chain's CDR3 is CASSLVAGGYNEQFF. CDR3 DNA sequence: TGTGCCAGCAGCCTAGTAGCCGGGGGCTACAATGAGCAGTTCTTC.

V usage is TRBV5-6 and J usage is TRBJ1-6, with TRBD1 matching over 8 bases. Germline CDR1 is SGHDT and CDR2 is YYEEEE. This CDR3 contains 16 residues. The junction had 6 bases not matched to a gene; V was cut back by 3 bases and J by 4 bases. The chain's CDR3 is CASSSGDRRYNSPLHF. Here the CDR3 DNA reads TGTGCCAGCAGCTCCGGGGACAGGAGATATAATTCACCCCTCCACTTT.

The chain joins TRBV30 to TRBJ2-6; D ambiguous. Per the germline V gene, CDR1 is GTSNPN and CDR2 is SVGIG (reference sequence). V lost 5 bases, J lost 4 bases, and 9 bases lay in between. The CDR3 has 13 amino acids. The CDR3 nucleotides are TGTGCCTGGGGTCCCTCCGGGGCCAACGTCCTGACTTTC. Residues: CAWGPSGANVLTF.

The chain uses TRBV11-2 and TRBJ1-1, with a possible D match to TRBD1 (5 bases). Trimming cost V 3 bases and J 4 bases, with 12 bases left between them. The CDR3 runs to 14 residues. Germline V CDR1 and CDR2: SGHAT, FQNNGV. DNA for the CDR3: TGTGCCAGCAGCTTGGCAGGGATCAGCACTGAAGCTTTCTTT. The encoded protein is CASSLAGISTEAFF.

V gene TRBV5-1 combines with J gene TRBJ2-5, with D possibly matching TRBD1 (6 bases). The CDR3 covers 15 residues. The ends were cut back, 0 bases at V and 6 bases at J, with 15 bases in the middle. Germline lookup yields CDR1 SGHRS and CDR2 YFSETQ. CDR3: CASSLDGGREKTQYF. The CDR3 DNA reads TGCGCCAGCAGCTTGGATGGGGGCAGGGAGAAGACCCAGTACTTC.

The V and J genes are TRBV19 and TRBJ1-2, with 9 bases identical to TRBD1. Germline V gene data show CDR1 as LNHDA and CDR2 as SQIVND (reference sequence). CDR3 size: 14 residues. V lost 7 bases and J lost 8; bases outside the gene matches: 11. The CDR3: CASNLQGAVRGYTF. CDR3 DNA sequence: TGTGCCAGTAACCTACAGGGGGCGGTGAGGGGCTACACCTTC.

V gene TRBV7-9 combines with J gene TRBJ2-5, with 10 nucleotides matching TRBD1. The ends lost 6 bases at V and 3 bases at J; junction bases unmatched: 4. This CDR3 comprises 14 residues. Germline CDR1 SEHNR, CDR2 FQNEAQ (reference sequence). The CDR3 reads CASRRTGGEETQYF. The CDR3 region has the DNA TGTGCCAGCAGGCGGACAGGGGGAGAAGAGACCCAGTACTTC.

As for this clone: Other DNA variants within this sample encode the same CDR3. This rearrangement joins TRBV19 to TRBJ1-2; the D gene is possibly TRBD1 (5 bases). The CDR3 length is 13 residues. Germline CDR1 is LNHDA and CDR2 is SQIVND (reference sequence). Trimming shortened V by 5 bases and J by 2 bases, and 9 bases separated the two germline ends. The CDR3 coding sequence is TGTGCCAGTAGTCCGGGACTCAACTATGGCTACACCTTC. It specifies CASSPGLNYGYTF.

The chain couples TRBV11-3 to TRBJ2-5; possibly TRBD2 for D (6 bases). Trimming stripped 4 bases from V and 5 bases from J, with 11 bases between. The germline gives CDR1 SGHNT, CDR2 YENEEA. This CDR3 is 13 amino acids long. CDR3 DNA sequence: TGTGCCAGCAGCTCCCTTCGGGGGGAGACCCAGTACTTC. Its protein is CASSSLRGETQYF.

This clone was counted a single time. Other DNA sequences of this sample code for an identical CDR3. This chain connects TRBV12-3 or TRBV12-4 to TRBJ1-1; D is undetermined. This CDR3 has 13 residues. V dropped 1 base and J dropped 1 base, with 4 bases sitting between them. For the CDR3, the DNA is TGTGCCAGCAGTTTAGGGAGGAACACTGAAGCTTTCTTT. Its protein product is CASSLGRNTEAFF.

The chain links TRBV13 to TRBJ2-7; possibly TRBD2 for D (5 bases). In germline, CDR1 is PRHDT, CDR2 FYEKMQ (reference sequence). V lost 0 bases and J lost 2, with 8 bases in between. The CDR3 has 14 amino acids. The chain's CDR3 is CASSLGLAAYEQYF. Written as DNA, the CDR3 is TGTGCCAGCAGCTTAGGCCTAGCCGCCTACGAGCAGTACTTC.

The CDR3 sequence is CASSFPTGNYEQYF. Here the CDR3 DNA reads TGTGCCAGCAGTTTTCCGACAGGAAACTACGAGCAGTACTTC. The chain couples TRBV5-6 to TRBJ2-7, with D perhaps matching TRBD1 (6 bases). CDR1 and CDR2 (germline): SGHDT, YYEEEE. The CDR3 sequence is 14 residues long. Deletions cut 5 bases from V and 3 bases from J, with 15 bases between.

This chain connects TRBV14 to TRBJ2-3; 8 nucleotides match TRBD2. The CDR3 consists of 18 residues. In germline, CDR1 is SGHDN, CDR2 FVKESK. V shed 1 base, J shed 1 base, and the junction held 10 bases outside the gene matches. The CDR3, as DNA: TGTGCCAGCAGCCAAGGAAGCGGGGGCCGCCAAGGCACAGATACGCAGTATTTT. This translates into CASSQGSGGRQGTDTQYF.

This chain links TRBV9 with TRBJ2-3, with D possibly matching TRBD2 (5 bases). CDR1 is SGDLS and CDR2 is YYNGEE in the germline V gene. The V end lost 0 bases, the J end lost 6 bases, and 14 bases lay between the germline ends. There are 15 residues in the CDR3. The DNA of the CDR3 is TGTGCCAGCAGCGTAGATGGTGGGAGCAGGGATACGCAGTATTTT. Translating it yields CASSVDGGSRDTQYF.

The chain joins TRBV5-1 to TRBJ2-7, with 9 positions matching TRBD1. The V segment lost 1 base and the J segment 5 bases; nucleotides outside the gene matches: 7. The CDR3 consists of 15 residues. Germline V CDR1 and CDR2: SGHRS, YFSETQ. CDR3 region: CASSLMGTGYNEQYF. CDR3 coding DNA: TGCGCCAGCAGCTTGATGGGGACAGGGTATAACGAGCAGTACTTC.

The CDR3: CASSQEITSGIRTDTQYF. The CDR3 nucleotides read TGTGCCAGCAGCCAAGAAATCACTAGCGGGATCCGCACAGATACGCAGTATTTT. This chain connects TRBV4-2 to TRBJ2-3; 10 nucleotides line up with TRBD2. Germline CDR1 and CDR2: LGHNA and YNFKEQ. The CDR3 sequence is 18 residues long. The V gene end was trimmed by 0 bases and the J gene end by 1 base; junction bases not matched to a gene: 7.

This clone was observed a handful of times. This rearrangement joins TRBV3-1 (or the pseudogene TRBV3-2) to TRBJ2-5; no reliable D call. The CDR3 is 12 residues long. V was pared by 2 bases and J by 3 bases, with 4 bases between. The germline V gene has CDR1 LGHDT and CDR2 YNNKEL (reference sequence). The CDR3 DNA sequence: TGTGCCAGCAGCCAACGGGAAGAGACCCAGTACTTC. This translates into CASSQREETQYF.

This clone was seen only a few times. The chain combines TRBV11-3 with TRBJ2-7, with D tentatively TRBD1 (6 bases). The CDR3 length is 14 residues. V was clipped by 5 bases and J by 1 base, with 12 bases between them. Germline V gives CDR1 SGHNT, CDR2 YENEEA. The CDR3 sequence is CASSPRQESYEQYF. As DNA, the CDR3 is TGTGCCAGCAGCCCCAGACAGGAGTCCTACGAGCAGTACTTC.

This rearrangement joins TRBV6-5 to TRBJ1-2, with no clear D. This CDR3 has 14 residues. From germline, CDR1 is MNHEY and CDR2 SVGAGI. Trimming pared 0 bases from V and 2 bases from J, leaving 7 bases between. CDR3 in amino acids: CASSYSTDNYGYTF. In nucleotides, the CDR3 is TGTGCCAGCAGTTACTCTACAGACAACTATGGCTACACCTTC.

This chain uses TRBV28 with TRBJ2-7; D is possibly TRBD2 (6 bases). CDR1 and CDR2 (germline): MDHEN, SYDVKM. CDR3 length: 13 residues. With 5 bases removed from V and 3 bases from J, the gap between germline ends came to 11 bases. CDR3 nucleotides: TGTGCCAGCAGTACGGGACTTCACTACGAGCAGTACTTC. Its protein product is CASSTGLHYEQYF.

J is TRBJ1-5 and V is TRBV6-5; D possibly corresponds to TRBD1 (6 bases). Trimming shortened V by 0 bases and J by 7 bases, and 13 bases separated the two germline ends. CDR3 length equals 15 residues. CDR1 is MNHEY and CDR2 is SVGAGI in the germline V gene. CDR3 nucleotide sequence: TGTGCCAGCAGTTACTCAGTGGGGGCAGGGCAGCCCCAGCATTTT. Protein sequence: CASSYSVGAGQPQHF.

The chain employs TRBV10-2 and TRBJ2-2, with D perhaps TRBD2 (6 bases). The CDR3 is 14 amino acids. Germline loops: CDR1 WSHSY, CDR2 SAAADI. Trimming removed 7 bases at V and 3 bases at J, with 12 bases between. CDR3 in DNA: TGCGCCAGCATAGGGACTCGCTACACCGGGGAGCTGTTTTTT. This gives the protein CASIGTRYTGELFF.

This chain uses TRBV6-5 with TRBJ2-3, with D hard to call. Between the trimmed V and J ends, which lost 6 bases and 4 bases, there was a span of 8 bases. This CDR3 is built from 12 residues. CDR1 is MNHEY and CDR2 is SVGAGI in the germline V gene. Written as DNA, the CDR3 is TGTGCCAGCAGGGCGGTGGCAGATACGCAGTATTTT. The encoded protein is CASRAVADTQYF.